These 24 T cell receptor beta chains originate from one sample sequenced in a study of blood T cell repertoires in COVID-19. The protocol was immunoSEQ multiplex PCR, while the TCRdb copy is restricted to in-frame clones and leaves out a portion. The sample consists of around 160,000 clones, about 87% of them appearing once. Sequenced: peripheral blood. These receptors came from an elderly man with acute or convalescent COVID-19.

This sequence joins TRBV28 and TRBJ2-5; tentatively, D is TRBD1 (7 bases). V was trimmed by 6 bases and J by 5 bases, leaving 19 bases between them. CDR1 MDHEN and CDR2 SYDVKM come from the germline V gene. This CDR3 has 15 residues. The CDR3 sequence: CASSRSGGGLETQYF. CDR3 bases: TGTGCCAGCAGCCGTAGCGGAGGGGGCTTGGAGACCCAGTACTTC. The full variable domain, completed using reference TRBV28 and TRBJ2-5, is DVKVTQSSRYLVKRTGEKVFLECVQDMDHENMFWYRQDPGLGLRLIYFSYDVKMKEKGDIPEGYSVSREKKERFSLILESASTNQTSMYLCASSRSGGGLETQYFGPGTRLLVL.

The gene calls are TRBV6-5 and TRBJ2-3, with D unclear. The CDR3 loop spans 12 amino acids. V dropped 5 bases and J dropped 2 bases, with 5 bases sitting between them. Germline CDR1 MNHEY, CDR2 SVGAGI. CDR3 sequence reads: CASSRFTDTQYF. CDR3 nucleotide sequence: TGTGCCAGCAGTCGGTTCACAGATACGCAGTATTTT.

This clone came up a few times. V and J are TRBV9 and TRBJ2-7; 8 bases map to TRBD2. The J segment lost 0 bases and the V segment lost 5 bases, leaving 7 bases of the junction unmatched. CDR3 length: 15 residues. Germline V gene sequence: CDR1 SGDLS, CDR2 YYNGEE. In DNA form, the CDR3 reads TGTGCCAGCAGTACGGGCGGGGGGAACTCCTACGAGCAGTACTTC. Protein product: CASSTGGGNSYEQYF.

In its sample, this clone was seen a few times. The chain is built from TRBV7-8 and TRBJ2-1; 8 bases are shared with TRBD2. V dropped 3 bases and J dropped 0; count of bases not matched to a gene: 10. The CDR3 has 18 amino acids. CDR1 is SGHVS and CDR2 is FQNEAQ in the germline V gene. The CDR3 sequence is CASSFPGLADYSYNEQFF. The CDR3 region has the DNA TGTGCCAGCAGCTTCCCCGGACTAGCAGATTACTCCTACAATGAGCAGTTCTTC. Supplemented by reference TRBV7-8 and TRBJ2-1, the full variable domain reads GAGVSQSPRYKVAKRGQDVALRCDPISGHVSLFWYQQALGQGPEFLTYFQNEAQLDKSGLPSDRFFAERPEGSVSTLKIQRTQQEDSAVYLCASSFPGLADYSYNEQFFGPGTRLTVL.

This chain links TRBV18 with TRBJ1-6; D possibly corresponds to TRBD1 (6 bases). Deletions cut 1 base from V and 6 bases from J, with 10 bases between. Germline V gene data show CDR1 as KGHSH and CDR2 as LQKENI. This CDR3 has 15 residues. CDR3 residues: CASSPRTDPNSPLHF. For the CDR3, the DNA is TGTGCCAGCTCACCACGGACAGACCCTAATTCACCCCTCCACTTT. Complete variable domain (other parts from reference TRBV18 and TRBJ1-6): NAGVMQNPRHLVRRRGQEARLRCSPMKGHSHVYWYRQLPEEGLKFMVYLQKENIIDESGMPKERFSAEFPKEGPSILRIQQVVRGDSAAYFCASSPRTDPNSPLHFGNGTRLTVT.

This sequence joins TRBV28 and TRBJ1-2; D is uncertain. The CDR3 extends over 12 amino acids. Germline lookup yields CDR1 MDHEN and CDR2 SYDVKM. Between the trimmed V and J ends, which lost 8 bases and 2 bases, there was a span of 9 bases. CDR3 region: CASLQSNYGYTF. For the CDR3, the DNA is TGTGCCAGCCTACAGAGCAACTATGGCTACACCTTC.

The chain combines TRBV3-1 (or the pseudogene TRBV3-2) with TRBJ2-4, with 7 bases matching TRBD2. The CDR3 is 13 amino acids. Germline V gene data show CDR1 as LGHDT and CDR2 as YNNKEL (reference sequence). V lost 2 bases and J lost 13; bases outside the gene matches: 8. The DNA of the CDR3 is TGTGCCAGCAGCCAAACCGCTGGGAGGGGCCAGTACTTC. Amino acid sequence: CASSQTAGRGQYF.

This clone was picked up one time. This chain joins TRBV12-3 or TRBV12-4 and TRBJ1-1; D gene ambiguous. V dropped 5 bases and J dropped 4 bases, with 5 bases sitting between them. The CDR3 is 11 amino acids. CDR3: CASSVGTEAFF. In DNA, the CDR3 is TGTGCCAGCAGTGTCGGCACTGAAGCTTTCTTT.

CDR3 amino acids: CAISQMGGQGKETQYF. The DNA for the CDR3 is TGTGCCATCAGCCAGATGGGCGGACAGGGGAAGGAGACCCAGTACTTC. The chain has TRBV10-3 and TRBJ2-5, with 9 nucleotides matching TRBD1. Germline V gene data show CDR1 as ENHRY and CDR2 as SYGVKD. The junction had 13 bases not matched to a gene; V was cut back by 6 bases and J by 5 bases. This CDR3 comprises 16 residues.

The genes are TRBV5-1 and TRBJ1-1; a weak D match, TRBD1 (5 bases). CDR1 is SGHRS, CDR2 YFSETQ, per germline. The CDR3 totals 13 residues. Trimming left V 6 bases short and J 3 bases short, with 12 bases between. CDR3 protein: CASTTGSYTEAFF. CDR3 nucleotides: TGCGCCAGCACCACAGGCAGTTACACTGAAGCTTTCTTT.

The chain has TRBV7-2 and TRBJ2-5; D is unclear. CDR3 size: 15 residues. V was shortened by 1 base and J by 2 bases, with 11 bases between the two germline ends. Germline CDR1 SGHTA, CDR2 FQGNSA. In DNA form, the CDR3 reads TGTGCCAGCAGCTTAGATGGTCTCACACAAGAGACCCAGTACTTC. This codes for CASSLDGLTQETQYF.

The chain joins TRBV5-5 to TRBJ2-2; D is perhaps TRBD1 (6 bases). V lost 4 bases to trimming and J lost 7 bases, with 17 bases between them. CDR1 SGHKS and CDR2 YYEKEE come from the germline V gene (reference sequence). The CDR3 consists of 15 residues. CDR3 loop: CASSIFTGLGGELFF. Written as DNA, the CDR3 is TGTGCCAGCAGCATATTTACAGGGTTGGGCGGGGAGCTGTTTTTT.

The J gene is TRBJ1-4, the V gene TRBV13; TRBD1 matches 7 bases. The V gene's germline CDR1 is PRHDT and CDR2 FYEKMQ (reference sequence). V was pared by 3 bases and J by 0 bases, with 4 bases of the junction left unmatched. CDR3 length: 16 residues. CDR3 coding DNA: TGTGCCAGCAGCTTTTACAGGGGCCCAACTAATGAAAAACTGTTTTTT. Translation gives CASSFYRGPTNEKLFF.

The rearrangement links TRBV3-1 (or the pseudogene TRBV3-2) to TRBJ2-1, with D tentatively TRBD1 (5 bases). The germline V gene has CDR1 LGHDT and CDR2 YNNKEL (reference sequence). V lost 3 bases, J lost 10 bases, and 16 bases lay in between. This CDR3 has 14 amino acids. The DNA for the CDR3 is TGTGCCAGCAGCCAGTCTGTGAGGACACCCGAGCAGTTCTTC. It specifies CASSQSVRTPEQFF.

The chain couples TRBV27 to TRBJ2-7, with TRBD1 identical over 9 bases. V lost 1 base, J lost 3 bases, and 4 bases stayed unmatched. The germline V gene encodes CDR1 MNHEY and CDR2 SMNVEV (reference sequence). The CDR3 consists of 15 residues. CDR3 region: CASSLWGQGIYEQYF. As DNA, the CDR3 is TGTGCCAGCAGTTTATGGGGACAGGGAATCTACGAGCAGTACTTC.

The chain has TRBV28 and TRBJ1-2; D uncertain. Germline CDR1 MDHEN, CDR2 SYDVKM. V lost 4 bases and J lost 8, with 11 bases in between. The CDR3 covers 12 residues. The CDR3 region is CASSSPRGGYTF. The CDR3 DNA follows: TGTGCCAGCAGTTCCCCCCGCGGGGGCTACACCTTC.

This chain connects TRBV4-1 to TRBJ2-3; a weak D match, TRBD1 (8 bases). This CDR3 contains 22 residues. CDR1 is MGHRA and CDR2 is YSYEKL in the germline V gene. Between the trimmed V and J ends, which lost 9 bases and 2 bases, there was a span of 39 bases. CDR3 in amino acids: CASGRTGKIGGRRSNNTDTQYF. CDR3 nucleotides: TGCGCCAGTGGAAGGACAGGGAAAATTGGCGGGAGACGTAGCAACAACACAGATACGCAGTATTTT.

The rearrangement uses TRBV18 and TRBJ2-1; weak D call: TRBD1 (6 bases). Trimming pared 1 base from V and 9 bases from J, leaving 22 bases between. CDR1 and CDR2 (germline): KGHSH, LQKENI. The CDR3 loop spans 17 amino acids. The CDR3 DNA reads TGTGCCAGCTCACCACGGCCCCCGACAGGCCTATCTCCTGAGCAGTTCTTC. Translating gives CASSPRPPTGLSPEQFF.

This clone has just one count. The chain is built from TRBV7-8 and TRBJ2-1; no reliable D call. The germline V and J ends were trimmed by 1 base and 1 base, with 8 bases remaining between them. The CDR3 spans 15 residues. Germline V gene lookup returns CDR1 SGHVS and CDR2 FQNEAQ. The CDR3 DNA reads as TGTGCCAGCAGCTTAGATGGCCGATCCTACAATGAGCAGTTCTTC. It translates to CASSLDGRSYNEQFF.

The J gene is TRBJ1-4, the V gene TRBV28, with a possible D match to TRBD1 (6 bases). This CDR3 contains 16 residues. Trimming cost V 1 base and J 7 bases, with 16 bases left between them. Per germline, CDR1 MDHEN and CDR2 SYDVKM. The CDR3 sequence: CASSLSRGIGIEKLFF. As DNA, the CDR3 is TGTGCCAGCAGTTTATCAAGGGGGATTGGGATTGAAAAACTGTTTTTT.

This chain joins TRBV7-2 and TRBJ2-3, with 13 bases lining up with TRBD2. V lost 5 bases to trimming and J lost 0 bases; unmatched junction nucleotides: 5. The CDR3 is 17 amino acids. Germline assignment: CDR1 SGHTA and CDR2 FQGNSA. The CDR3 bases are TGTGCCAGCAGCCCAACTAGCGGGGGGGGTAGCACAGATACGCAGTATTTT. This codes for CASSPTSGGGSTDTQYF.

The gene calls are TRBV27 and TRBJ2-1; 10 bases line up with TRBD2. Germline V gene data show CDR1 as MNHEY and CDR2 as SMNVEV (reference sequence). Trimming at V came to 5 bases and at J to 8 bases, leaving 15 bases not matched to a gene. This CDR3 is built from 17 residues. The CDR3 DNA follows: TGTGCCAGCAGTGCGCTTGGACTAGCGGACCTACGGGATGAGCAGTTCTTC. Translated, it gives CASSALGLADLRDEQFF.

This clone was detected only once. This sequence joins TRBV5-6 and TRBJ1-4; D may be TRBD1 (6 bases). V lost 4 bases and J 3 bases, leaving 10 bases between the germline ends. From germline, CDR1 is SGHDT and CDR2 YYEEEE. CDR3 length equals 14 residues. The CDR3 sequence is CASSPGHSNEKLFF. CDR3 DNA: TGTGCCAGCAGCCCGGGACACTCTAATGAAAAACTGTTTTTT.

In nucleotides, the CDR3 is TGTGCCAGCAGCTTAGGGGTCGGGCAGCCCCAGCATTTT. It codes for CASSLGVGQPQHF. The chain uses TRBV11-2 and TRBJ1-5, with D hard to call. Germline CDR1 reads SGHAT; CDR2 reads FQNNGV. The CDR3 spans 13 residues. Between the trimmed V and J ends, which lost 1 base and 7 bases, there was a span of 8 bases.